This T cell receptor beta chain was captured by sequencing in a study of tumor and adjacent non-tumor tissue in lung cancer. The library came from three nested PCR rounds adapted from ARM-PCR protocols. TCRdb used MiXCR to reprocess the multiplex PCR reads, holding one entry per CDR3 protein. In the table there are over 35,000 distinct CDR3 sequences, over 55% of which are singletons. The CDR3 runs to 15 residues. The V gene's germline CDR1 is SGHNT and CDR2 YENEEA. Comment on this clonotype: A read error is possible here, since a much larger clone lies one base away.

RNA was extracted from bulk tissue without any cell sorting. This non-tumor lung sample came from over 3 cm beyond the tumor edge. The chain employs TRBV11-3 and TRBJ2-3, with D maybe TRBD2 (7 bases). This clonotype was sampled from a man aged 50 or older with non-small cell lung cancer. Sequencing input: distant non-tumor lung tissue. The CDR3 loop reads CVSSARWGGADTQYF. CDR3 DNA: TGTGTCAGCAGCGCACGTTGGGGGGGCGCAGATACGCAGTATTTT.